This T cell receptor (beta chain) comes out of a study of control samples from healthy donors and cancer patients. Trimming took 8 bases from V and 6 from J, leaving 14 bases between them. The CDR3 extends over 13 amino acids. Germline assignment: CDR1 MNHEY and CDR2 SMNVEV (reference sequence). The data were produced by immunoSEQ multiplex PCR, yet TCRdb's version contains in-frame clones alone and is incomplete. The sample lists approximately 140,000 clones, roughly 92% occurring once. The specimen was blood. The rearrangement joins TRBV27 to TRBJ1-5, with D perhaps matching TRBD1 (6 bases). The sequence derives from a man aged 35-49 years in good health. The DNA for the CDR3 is TGTGCCAGCTCCGGCCGGGACACTCAGCCCCAGCATTTT. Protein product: CASSGRDTQPQHF.